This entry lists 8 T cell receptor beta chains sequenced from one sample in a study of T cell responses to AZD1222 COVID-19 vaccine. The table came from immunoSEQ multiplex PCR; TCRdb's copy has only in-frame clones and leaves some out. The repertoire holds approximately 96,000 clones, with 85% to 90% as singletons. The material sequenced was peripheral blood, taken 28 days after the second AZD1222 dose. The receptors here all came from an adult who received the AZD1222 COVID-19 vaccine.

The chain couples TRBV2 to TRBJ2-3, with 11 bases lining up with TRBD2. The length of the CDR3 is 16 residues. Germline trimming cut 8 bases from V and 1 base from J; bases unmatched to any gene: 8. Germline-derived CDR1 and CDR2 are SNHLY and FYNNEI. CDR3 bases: TGTGCCAGCCTTACACTAGCGGGAGTTCGCACAGATACGCAGTATTTT. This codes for CASLTLAGVRTDTQYF.

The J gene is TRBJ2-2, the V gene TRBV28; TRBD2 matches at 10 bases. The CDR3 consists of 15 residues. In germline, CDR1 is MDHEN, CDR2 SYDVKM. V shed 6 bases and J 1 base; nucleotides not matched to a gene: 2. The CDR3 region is CASRIAGGNTGELFF. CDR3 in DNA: TGTGCCAGCAGGATAGCGGGGGGGAACACCGGGGAGCTGTTTTTT. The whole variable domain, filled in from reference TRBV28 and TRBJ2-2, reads DVKVTQSSRYLVKRTGEKVFLECVQDMDHENMFWYRQDPGLGLRLIYFSYDVKMKEKGDIPEGYSVSREKKERFSLILESASTNQTSMYLCASRIAGGNTGELFFGEGSRLTVL.

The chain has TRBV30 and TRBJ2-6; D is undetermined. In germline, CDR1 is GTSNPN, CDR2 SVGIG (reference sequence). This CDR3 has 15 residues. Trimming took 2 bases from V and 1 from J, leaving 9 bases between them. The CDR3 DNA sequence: TGTGCCTGGAGTATACAGAGATCTGGGGCCAACGTCCTGACTTTC. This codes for CAWSIQRSGANVLTF. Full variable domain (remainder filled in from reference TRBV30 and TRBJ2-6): SQTIHQWPATLVQPVGSPLSLECTVEGTSNPNLYWYRQAAGRGLQLLFYSVGIGQISSEVPQNLSASRPQDRQFILSSKKLLLSDSGFYLCAWSIQRSGANVLTFGAGSRLTVL.

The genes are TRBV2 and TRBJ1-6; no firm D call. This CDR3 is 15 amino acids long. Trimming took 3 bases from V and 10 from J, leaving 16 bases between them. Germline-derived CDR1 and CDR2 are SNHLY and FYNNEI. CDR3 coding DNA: TGTGCCAGCAGTGAGAGACACCCGGCGGAATCACCCCTCCACTTT. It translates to CASSERHPAESPLHF.

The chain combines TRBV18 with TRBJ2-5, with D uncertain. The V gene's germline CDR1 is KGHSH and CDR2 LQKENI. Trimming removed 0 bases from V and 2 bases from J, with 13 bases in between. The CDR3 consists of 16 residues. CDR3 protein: CASSPPNHSGQETQYF. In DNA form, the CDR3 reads TGTGCCAGCTCACCACCGAACCATTCCGGACAAGAGACCCAGTACTTC.

The CDR3 here is CSVDKGGTEAFF. Written as DNA, the CDR3 is TGCAGCGTTGATAAGGGGGGCACTGAAGCTTTCTTT. J is TRBJ1-1 and V is TRBV29-1; D possibly corresponds to TRBD1 (6 bases). Germline CDR1 SQVTM, CDR2 ANQGSEA. The CDR3 extends over 12 amino acids. The V gene lost 3 bases and the J gene lost 4 bases, with 9 bases spanning the gap.

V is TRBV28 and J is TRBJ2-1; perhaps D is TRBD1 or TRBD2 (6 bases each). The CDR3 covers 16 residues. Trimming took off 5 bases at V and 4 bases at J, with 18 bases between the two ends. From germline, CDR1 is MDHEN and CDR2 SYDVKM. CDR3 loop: CASSGASGGGYNEQFF. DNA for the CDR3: TGTGCCAGCAGTGGGGCATCCGGAGGGGGGTACAATGAGCAGTTCTTC.

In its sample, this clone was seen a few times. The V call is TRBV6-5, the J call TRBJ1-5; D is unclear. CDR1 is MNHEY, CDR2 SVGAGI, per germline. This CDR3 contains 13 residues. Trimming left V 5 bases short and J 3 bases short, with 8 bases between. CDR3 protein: CASSRLLNQPQHF. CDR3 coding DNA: TGTGCCAGCAGTCGACTCCTCAATCAGCCCCAGCATTTT.